What follows are 31 T cell receptor beta chains derived from one specimen sequenced in a study of T cells in Graves' hyperthyroidism and ophthalmopathy. Regions amplified from RNA transcripts were the TCR beta CDR3 regions. A first-round RT-PCR of the TCR CDR3 used the HTBI primer set. TCRdb called the multiplex PCR reads again in MiXCR, with one record for every CDR3 protein. This sample has 300,000 to 400,000 distinct CDR3 sequences, with about 15% found just once. Input material: blood. These TCRs come from a woman aged 60-70 years with Graves' hyperthyroidism.

This clonotype was recorded at least ten times. The genes are TRBV11-1 and TRBJ2-3, with 9 bases lining up with TRBD2. The CDR3 totals 17 residues. Germline-derived CDR1 and CDR2 are SGHAT and FQDESV (reference sequence). V lost 5 bases and J lost 3; bases outside the gene matches: 12. Here the CDR3 reads CASSPASGAGGTDTQYF. DNA for the CDR3: TGTGCCAGCAGCCCCGCGAGTGGAGCGGGAGGAACAGATACGCAGTATTTT.

For this clonotype: Just one base apart from a much larger clone, this may be a read error. V and J are TRBV6-2 or TRBV6-3 and TRBJ2-3, with D possibly TRBD1 on 7 matching bases. The CDR3 consists of 11 residues. CDR1 and CDR2 from the germline V gene are MNHEY and SVGEGT. The CDR3 DNA reads TGTGCCAGCGGGGGGACAGATACGCAGTGTTTT. Translating gives CASGGTDTQCF.

This clonotype showed up just a few times. V and J are TRBV15 and TRBJ2-5; 11 bases agree with TRBD2. The J segment lost 5 bases and the V segment lost 2 bases, leaving 4 bases of the junction unmatched. CDR1 and CDR2 from the germline V gene are LNHNV and YYDKDF (reference sequence). This CDR3 is 15 amino acids long. CDR3 amino acids: CATSRLRLAGETQYF. CDR3 coding DNA: TGTGCCACCAGCAGACTTAGACTAGCGGGGGAGACCCAGTACTTC.

In this sample, this clonotype turned up once. The chain uses TRBV9 and TRBJ2-3; 7 bases fit TRBD2. The CDR3 has 16 amino acids. CDR1 SGDLS and CDR2 YYNGEE come from the germline V gene. Unmatched junction bases numbered 8, after V lost 0 bases and J lost 4 bases. DNA of the CDR3: TGTGCCAGCAGCGTAGAGGGCGGGAGTATTGCAGATACGCAGTATTTT. It codes for CASSVEGGSIADTQYF.

This clonotype was found many times. This chain links TRBV20-1 with TRBJ2-7, with 11 bases matching TRBD2. Germline V CDR1 and CDR2: DFQATT, SNEGSKA (reference sequence). The CDR3 is 15 residues long. V shed 5 bases and J 6 bases; nucleotides not matched to a gene: 12. The CDR3 here is CSAAGLAGAGREQYF. The CDR3 region has the DNA TGCAGTGCTGCCGGACTAGCGGGCGCGGGGCGCGAGCAGTACTTC.

This clonotype was found many times. V usage is TRBV9 and J usage is TRBJ1-1, with 8 bases fitting TRBD1. Germline V lookup: CDR1 SGDLS, CDR2 YYNGEE. Losses at the gene ends were 0 bases for V and 3 bases for J; bases not matched to a gene: 7. This CDR3 has 16 residues. The CDR3 spells CASSVGDGTGHTEAFF. Here the CDR3 DNA reads TGTGCCAGCAGCGTAGGGGACGGGACAGGACACACTGAAGCTTTCTTT. The full variable domain, its missing parts supplied by reference TRBV9 and TRBJ1-1, is DSGVTQTPKHLITATGQRVTLRCSPRSGDLSVYWYQQSLDQGLQFLIQYYNGEERAKGNILERFSAQQFPDLHSELNLSSLELGDSALYFCASSVGDGTGHTEAFFGQGTRLTVV.

To note about this clonotype: This may be a read error, as it is one base from a much larger clone. This sequence joins TRBV7-3 and TRBJ1-6; D is undetermined. The CDR3 extends over 14 amino acids. The germline V gene has CDR1 SGHTA and CDR2 FQGTGA. V gave up 2 bases and J gave up 6 bases, with 8 bases separating them. CDR3 sequence reads: CASSLRRRNSPLHF. In DNA, the CDR3 is TGTGCCAGCAGCTTACGGCGTCGTAATTCACCCCTCCACTTT. Full variable domain (missing parts from reference TRBV7-3 and TRBJ1-6): GAGVSQTPSNKVTEKGKYVELRCDPISGHTALYWYRQSLGQGPEFLIYFQGTGAADDSGLPNDRFFAVRPEGSVSTLKIQRTERGDSAVYLCASSLRRRNSPLHFGNGTRLTVT.

The chain carries TRBV4-1 and TRBJ2-7, with D perhaps TRBD1 (6 bases). This CDR3 region has 14 residues. Trimming pared 1 base from V and 2 bases from J, leaving 9 bases between. Germline assignment: CDR1 MGHRA and CDR2 YSYEKL. DNA of the CDR3: TGCGCCAGCAGCCAAGGTTCAGGGGCCTACGAGCAGTACTTC. Amino acids: CASSQGSGAYEQYF.

This clonotype was seen ten or more times. The chain combines TRBV7-8 with TRBJ2-7, with 9 nucleotides matching TRBD2. J was trimmed by 5 bases and V by 1 base; bases with no gene match: 3. Germline loops: CDR1 SGHVS, CDR2 FQNEAQ. This CDR3 has 14 amino acids. The CDR3 here is CASSLGTSVDEQYF. The CDR3 DNA reads TGTGCCAGCAGCTTAGGGACTAGCGTGGACGAGCAGTACTTC.

This clonotype showed up many times. The DNA for the CDR3 is TGTGCCAGCAGTTTGAGGTCGAGGTACAATGAGCAGTTCTTC. Protein: CASSLRSRYNEQFF. The genes are TRBV27 and TRBJ2-1; no clear D gene. Germline CDR1 and CDR2: MNHEY and SMNVEV (reference sequence). V was shortened by 3 bases and J by 4 bases, with 10 bases between the two germline ends. This CDR3 is 14 amino acids long.

As for this clonotype: This sequence may be a read error, since a much larger clone differs from it by one base. V and J are TRBV12-3 or TRBV12-4 and TRBJ2-7, with 7 positions matching TRBD2. This CDR3 is built from 14 residues. Trimming took 7 bases from V and 2 from J; bases not matched to a gene: 8. CDR3 protein: CASTPEAGTYEQYF. CDR3 nucleotides: TGTGCCAGCACCCCCGAAGCGGGAACCTACGAGCAGTACTTC.

The J gene is TRBJ2-6, the V gene TRBV6-5; D tentatively reads TRBD1 or TRBD2 (6 bases each). V gave up 0 bases and J gave up 4 bases, with 13 bases separating them. Germline CDR1 MNHEY, CDR2 SVGAGI. The length of the CDR3 is 17 residues. The CDR3 sequence is CASSYSGGFVGANVLTF. DNA of the CDR3: TGTGCCAGCAGTTACTCGGGGGGCTTTGTAGGGGCCAACGTCCTGACTTTC.

This clonotype was observed at least ten times. This chain connects TRBV6-1 to TRBJ2-1; 8 bases are a match to TRBD1. Germline CDR1 is MNHNS and CDR2 is SASEGT. V lost 3 bases, J lost 3 bases, and 4 bases stayed unmatched. This CDR3 is 15 amino acids long. CDR3 amino acids: CASSDRGLVYNEQFF. CDR3 nucleotide sequence: TGTGCCAGCAGTGACAGGGGGCTGGTCTACAATGAGCAGTTCTTC.

This clonotype was seen a handful of times. The rearrangement uses TRBV6-1 and TRBJ2-1; possible D gene TRBD2, 5 bases. In germline, CDR1 is MNHNS, CDR2 SASEGT. The V end lost 7 bases, the J end lost 0 bases, and 10 bases lay between the germline ends. The CDR3 has 14 amino acids. CDR3 sequence reads: CASTRGFSYNEQFF. The DNA of the CDR3 is TGTGCCAGCACTCGGGGATTCTCCTACAATGAGCAGTTCTTC.

In its sample, this clonotype was seen many times. V usage is TRBV5-1 and J usage is TRBJ2-3; perhaps D is TRBD1 or TRBD2 (8 bases each). In germline, CDR1 is SGHRS, CDR2 YFSETQ. Trimming took off 3 bases at V and 4 bases at J, with 36 bases between the two ends. The CDR3 extends over 22 amino acids. The CDR3 sequence: CASSWKPPGGKRESGRADTQYF. CDR3 coding DNA: TGCGCCAGCAGCTGGAAGCCCCCAGGGGGCAAGAGAGAAAGCGGGAGAGCAGATACGCAGTATTTT.

This clonotype was seen only a few times. The chain employs TRBV11-2 and TRBJ2-1; no firm D call. Germline V gives CDR1 SGHAT, CDR2 FQNNGV. The germline V and J ends were trimmed by 4 bases and 7 bases, with 14 bases remaining between them. CDR3 length: 14 residues. In DNA, the CDR3 is TGTGCCAGCAGCTACGGACGAAGTGCGAATGAGCAGTTCTTC. Protein: CASSYGRSANEQFF.

V usage is TRBV19 and J usage is TRBJ2-1, with 11 bases identical to TRBD2. Germline V gene sequence: CDR1 LNHDA, CDR2 SQIVND (reference sequence). CDR3 length: 13 residues. The ends lost 8 bases at V and 5 bases at J; junction bases unmatched: 2. This CDR3 reads CASSGLADNEQFF. DNA for the CDR3: TGTGCCAGTTCGGGACTAGCGGACAATGAGCAGTTCTTC.

This clonotype was seen ten or more times. J is TRBJ2-7 and V is TRBV24-1; weak D call: TRBD1 (5 bases). This CDR3 contains 13 residues. Trimming took off 3 bases at V and 9 bases at J, with 14 bases between the two ends. Germline values: CDR1 KGHDR, CDR2 SFDVKD. CDR3 sequence reads: CATSDLSGFRQYF. DNA of the CDR3: TGTGCCACCAGTGATCTGTCAGGGTTTCGGCAGTACTTC.

This clonotype was observed many times. The chain uses TRBV10-3 and TRBJ2-7; either TRBD1 or TRBD2 may supply D (6 bases each). V gave up 4 bases and J gave up 0 bases, with 16 bases separating them. There are 16 residues in the CDR3. Germline CDR1 reads ENHRY; CDR2 reads SYGVKD. The DNA for the CDR3 is TGTGCCATCAGTGGAGGGGGGCCAGGGAGCTCCTACGAGCAGTACTTC. Amino acid sequence: CAISGGGPGSSYEQYF.

This sequence joins TRBV6-1 and TRBJ1-1; no reliable D call. The CDR3 totals 16 residues. V was trimmed by 3 bases and J by 1 base, leaving 15 bases between them. Germline values: CDR1 MNHNS, CDR2 SASEGT. Written as DNA, the CDR3 is TGTGCCAGCAGTGAGGGTCTTGGGGTGACGAACACTGAAGCTTTCTTT. Translated, it gives CASSEGLGVTNTEAFF.

The chain carries TRBV19 and TRBJ2-1; 12 nucleotides agree with TRBD2. V was pared by 7 bases and J by 3 bases, with 7 bases of the junction left unmatched. Germline V gene lookup returns CDR1 LNHDA and CDR2 SQIVND (reference sequence). This CDR3 has 16 amino acids. In DNA form, the CDR3 reads TGTGCCAGTACTCCTAGCGGGAGGGCTGTCTACAATGAGCAGTTCTTC. It yields the protein CASTPSGRAVYNEQFF.

This clonotype was counted many times. The CDR3 bases are TGTGCCAGCAGTCCGTCACAGGGGGCACCCTACGAGCAGTACTTC. Its translation is CASSPSQGAPYEQYF. The V gene is TRBV27, the J gene TRBJ2-7, with 9 bases aligning to TRBD1. V was clipped by 5 bases and J by 2 bases; unmatched bases: 7. The germline V gene encodes CDR1 MNHEY and CDR2 SMNVEV (reference sequence). The CDR3 is 15 residues long.

This clonotype was detected a few times. The gene calls are TRBV29-1 and TRBJ2-2; D not certain. Germline CDR1 SQVTM, CDR2 ANQGSEA. The CDR3 loop spans 15 amino acids. V shed 4 bases and J shed 4 bases, with 16 bases lying between them. As DNA, the CDR3 is TGCAGCGTTGGGGGTCGCCAGCTAGGCACCGGGGAGCTGTTTTTT. Translated: CSVGGRQLGTGELFF.

This clonotype came up many times. One base away lies a much larger clone, so this may be a sequencing read error. It is likely a read error, because the conserved phenylalanine at the end of the CDR3 is missing. In DNA, the CDR3 is TGTGCCAGCAGCTTCCGGGACACCGCCTACGAGCAGTACCTC. Its protein is CASSFRDTAYEQYL. V is TRBV7-2 and J is TRBJ2-7, with D perhaps matching TRBD1 (6 bases). CDR3 length: 14 amino acids. Germline V gene lookup returns CDR1 SGHTA and CDR2 FQGNSA. Deletions cut 3 bases from V and 2 bases from J, with 11 bases between.

V gene TRBV9 combines with J gene TRBJ1-6; D ambiguous. V lost 4 bases and J 3 bases, leaving 8 bases between the germline ends. There are 14 residues in the CDR3. CDR1 and CDR2 from the germline V gene are SGDLS and YYNGEE. CDR3 DNA: TGTGCCAGCAGCTCGGACGGCTATAATTCACCCCTCCACTTT. This gives the protein CASSSDGYNSPLHF. The full variable domain, completed using reference TRBV9 and TRBJ1-6, is DSGVTQTPKHLITATGQRVTLRCSPRSGDLSVYWYQQSLDQGLQFLIQYYNGEERAKGNILERFSAQQFPDLHSELNLSSLELGDSALYFCASSSDGYNSPLHFGNGTRLTVT.

This clonotype was seen many times. The chain carries TRBV11-2 and TRBJ2-1, with 12 bases that match TRBD2. Germline-derived CDR1 and CDR2 are SGHAT and FQNNGV. The ends lost 0 bases at V and 11 bases at J; junction bases unmatched: 5. This CDR3 spans 15 amino acids. CDR3 nucleotide sequence: TGTGCCAGCAGCTTAGATCTAGCGGGAGGGCCGAAGCAGTTCTTC. As protein: CASSLDLAGGPKQFF.

The chain couples TRBV6-5 to TRBJ2-4, with TRBD1 identical over 9 bases. CDR1 and CDR2 (germline): MNHEY, SVGAGI. This CDR3 contains 16 residues. Trimming removed 0 bases from V and 6 bases from J; junction bases left unmatched: 6. The CDR3 sequence is CASSYSGRQGGNIQYF. CDR3 in DNA: TGTGCCAGCAGTTACTCGGGCCGACAGGGGGGAAACATTCAGTACTTC.

This clonotype was counted many times. The CDR3 nucleotides read TGTGCCAGCAGCCCGACGGGACTAGCGGGAAGCGGAAACGAGCAGTACTTC. Residues: CASSPTGLAGSGNEQYF. The V and J genes are TRBV3-1 and TRBJ2-7; TRBD2 aligns across 13 bases. This CDR3 spans 17 amino acids. Germline assignment: CDR1 LGHDT and CDR2 YNNKEL (reference sequence). V shed 4 bases and J 5 bases; nucleotides not matched to a gene: 11.

Comment on this clonotype: At one end the junction does not follow the germline gene, possibly because of a read error. The chain uses TRBV18 and TRBJ2-7, with 9 bases that match TRBD2. Germline lookup yields CDR1 KGHSH and CDR2 LQKENI. The CDR3 contains 14 residues. The CDR3 region has the DNA TGTGCCAGCTCATCGACCGGGACTAGCTACAAGCAGTACTTC. This sequence encodes CASSSTGTSYKQYF.

The chain combines TRBV5-6 with TRBJ2-1; tentative D call: TRBD1 (7 bases). Germline CDR1 is SGHDT and CDR2 is YYEEEE. The CDR3 is 15 amino acids. With 0 bases removed from V and 8 bases from J, the gap between germline ends came to 15 bases. CDR3 sequence reads: CASSLGRGLRYEQFF. The CDR3 DNA reads as TGTGCCAGCAGCTTGGGGAGGGGGCTCAGGTATGAGCAGTTCTTC.

The CDR3 here is CASPGEGLAGDTDTQYF. The DNA of the CDR3 is TGTGCCAGCCCGGGGGAAGGACTAGCGGGGGACACAGATACGCAGTATTTT. This chain uses TRBV6-1 with TRBJ2-3; 13 bases align to TRBD2. Germline CDR1 MNHNS, CDR2 SASEGT. J was trimmed by 2 bases and V by 8 bases; bases with no gene match: 10. The CDR3 runs to 17 residues.